This section outlines one T cell receptor (beta chain) sequence together with its context. The antigen this receptor binds is unknown. Qualities for individual bases were not recorded, and no much larger clone is one base off. This record comes from a study of pediatric ulcerative colitis (dated by TCRdb to the late 2010s). The study in broad terms: Of the ulcerative colitis patients, seven had pancolitis and two had left-sided colitis, and histology in every patient was consistent with ulcerative colitis. Nine or ten newly diagnosed, treatment-naive pediatric ulcerative colitis patients and a handful of non-IBD control children each provided paired blood and rectal samples. By Pediatric Ulcerative Colitis Activity Index, mild disease was classified in a couple of patients, moderate disease in four and acute severe colitis in three.

Through the immunoSEQ TRB Survey service, multiplex V and J primers were used to amplify rearranged CDR3 beta regions from genomic DNA. To keep depth equal across samples, survey-level sequencing depth of up to 500,000 reads per sample was applied. Libraries were purified and pooled, and sequencing was performed on Illumina technology. The original pipeline was this. immunoSEQ online tools were used for productive clonality, sample overlap, pairwise scatters, CDR3 beta length, V/D/J gene usage and productiveness. Calculated diversity was the number of unique rearrangements divided by total templates times 100; Shannon and Simpson indices were also computed. Principal component analysis used the R prcomp function and ggbiplot package on Z-score normalized data. Morisita's index was used to measure clonal overlap between blood and rectum within each subject. The immuneACCESS repertoire file appears here via TCRdb, limited to in-frame rearrangements. These files lack a portion of the clones; in checked studies, under half of the deficit traces to unresolved V genes, and the cause of the others is not known. V and J calls plus clone size are reproduced from that table; the DNA served to infer D and trimming. The sample data list approximately 30,000 clones, and around 80% of these were observed just once. Approximately 4% of the sample is held by the ten biggest clonotypes.

CDR3 length: 18 amino acids, cysteine to phenylalanine. Only the CDR3 region is kept as DNA, spanning 54 bases read in frame from base 1. The germline V gene gives CDR1 as MGHDK and CDR2 as SYGVNS. V is pruned by 3 bases and J by 0 bases, leaving 7 bases of the junction without a gene match. General findings and caveats noted by the study authors: Clonal overlap between a subject's own blood and rectum was significantly greater in ulcerative colitis patients than in controls, which suggests more T cell trafficking to inflamed tissue. Because repertoires were derived from total lymphocyte DNA, patterns in rare subsets such as regulatory T cells may not have been reflected. For technical reasons, blood samples from a couple of patients gave substantially fewer templates, and these samples were excluded from the blood-rectal overlap analysis. Controls, mild-moderate and acute severe colitis patients were separated by rectal repertoire features, and reduced rectal diversity due to clonal expansions was observed in acute severe colitis. A couple of rectal CDR3 clonotypes turned up in every ulcerative colitis patient but in none of the controls. The healthy control group was small, consisting of only four individuals.

Before the diagnostic colonoscopy, none of the ulcerative colitis patients had been given immunosuppressive medication. A blood sample was drawn at the time of the colonoscopy. The Wizard kit (Promega) was used to extract genomic DNA from the blood and intestinal samples. The chain uses TRBV25-1 and TRBJ2-2; 10 central bases correspond to TRBD2. This clonotype was obtained from a boy aged 5-17 years with severe ulcerative colitis. Source material: blood. The bases are TGTGCCAGCAGTGATCGGCGAGCGGGGGGGCCGAACACCGGGGAGCTGTTTTTT. This gives the protein CASSDRRAGGPNTGELFF. When the CDR3 is completed using the reference TRBV25-1 and TRBJ2-2 genes on either side, the full variable domain is EADIYQTPRYLVIGTGKKITLECSQTMGHDKMYWYQQDPGMELHLIHYSYGVNSTEKGDLSSESTVSRIRTEHFPLTLESARPSHTSQYLCASSDRRAGGPNTGELFFGEGSRLTVL.